This T cell receptor (beta chain) was identified in a study of T-cell memory formation after mild COVID-19. Study-level findings and limits: Pre-infection memory carried some responding clones, suggesting that cross-reactive memory joined.

A note on this clonotype: No antigen is known for it.

TCRdb recomputed calls from the 5' RACE reads with MiXCR, one row per CDR3 protein. The sample carries around 310,000 distinct CDR3 sequences, 20% to 25% recorded once. This CDR3 region has 15 residues. Germline CDR1 and CDR2: SGHKS and YYEKEE (reference sequence). V was cut by 4 bases and J by 0 bases, with 11 bases left in between. The source of this sequence is a man younger than 30 who had mild COVID-19 (a few samples of this study predate the infection). Cell type and time point are not known. The source material was PBMCs or a T cell subset sorted from them (not recorded which). This chain connects TRBV5-5 to TRBJ2-4; no definite D call. The CDR3 DNA reads as TGTGCCAGCAGCCCTACCTGGCGAGCCAAAAACATTCAGTACTTC. Encoded protein: CASSPTWRAKNIQYF.